The clone carrying this TCR beta chain was picked up a small number of times. The data are from a study of CD8 T cells in Susac syndrome. Random hexamers were used to reverse transcribe the RNA input (roughly 0.5 to 1 ug). TCR beta CDR3 was amplified by immunoSEQ covering 54 Vbeta and 13 Jbeta. TCRdb ran MiXCR on the immunoSEQ multiplex PCR reads and lists one entry per CDR3 protein. This table has about 120,000 distinct CDR3 sequences, roughly 94% appearing once. Germline V gives CDR1 SQVTM, CDR2 ANQGSEA. V gave up 6 bases and J gave up 7 bases; unmatched junction bases: 7. CDR3 length: 13 residues. TCR beta sequencing was performed on blood CD8+ and CD4+ T cells. Healthy donors acted as controls, with matching for age and sex. Bulk CD8+ and CD4+ cells came from magnetic negative isolation; CD8+ TEMRA by FACS.

The receptor comes from a human donor in good health. The sample taken for sequencing was CD4+ T cells from PBMCs. V usage is TRBV29-1 and J usage is TRBJ2-7; 12 positions match TRBD2. The CDR3 bases are TGCAGCGTAGGACTAGCGGGGACGGGTGAGCAGTACTTC. It codes for CSVGLAGTGEQYF.